This T cell receptor beta chain was documented in a study of cytomegalovirus exposure and HLA in healthy donors. At the level of the study: In an earlier analysis, approximately 120 million unique TCR beta sequences were found from about 180 million T cells. Of the donors genotyped, approximately 410 in all, around 77% fell in the Caucasian-associated ancestry cluster.

About this clone itself: The same CDR3 can be traced to other DNA sequences in this sample.

Germline V gene data show CDR1 as MNHEY and CDR2 as SVGAGI. V shed 5 bases and J 2 bases; nucleotides not matched to a gene: 5. The length of the CDR3 is 15 residues. The PCR had 60 Vbeta and 13 Jbeta primers. Profiling relied on immunoSEQ multiplex PCR, and the TCRdb table lists in-frame clones only, not all of them. The sample shows around 70,000 clones, about three quarters of them seen only once. V usage is TRBV6-5 and J usage is TRBJ2-7, with TRBD2 matching 11 bases. The clonotype was recovered from a woman in her thirties or forties in good health and CMV-seropositive. Sequencing used PBMCs. The CDR3 region is CASSPPSGGTYEQYF. In nucleotides, the CDR3 is TGTGCCAGCAGTCCCCCTAGCGGGGGGACCTACGAGCAGTACTTC.